This T cell receptor (beta chain) comes out of a study of blood T cell repertoires in COVID-19. Germline V CDR1 and CDR2: LNHDA, SQIVND (reference sequence). CDR3 length: 14 residues. After removal of 4 bases from V and 4 bases from J, the junction contained 6 bases not matched to a gene. Clones were sequenced by immunoSEQ multiplex PCR, and TCRdb holds only the in-frame ones, with some missing. The repertoire has about 400,000 clones, roughly 85% of them found once; the top ten carry about 2%. The cohort comprised adults aged about 18 to 90 years residing in 24 US areas. Researchers sorted participants into cohorts using their self-reported clinical history.

This clonotype was sampled from a young woman with acute COVID-19. The sample was PBMCs or T cells enriched from blood (not recorded which). This rearrangement joins TRBV19 to TRBJ1-2; 7 bases align to TRBD1. CDR3 sequence (DNA): TGTGCCAGTAGTACGGACAGGACCCTCTATGGCTACACCTTC. It encodes CASSTDRTLYGYTF.